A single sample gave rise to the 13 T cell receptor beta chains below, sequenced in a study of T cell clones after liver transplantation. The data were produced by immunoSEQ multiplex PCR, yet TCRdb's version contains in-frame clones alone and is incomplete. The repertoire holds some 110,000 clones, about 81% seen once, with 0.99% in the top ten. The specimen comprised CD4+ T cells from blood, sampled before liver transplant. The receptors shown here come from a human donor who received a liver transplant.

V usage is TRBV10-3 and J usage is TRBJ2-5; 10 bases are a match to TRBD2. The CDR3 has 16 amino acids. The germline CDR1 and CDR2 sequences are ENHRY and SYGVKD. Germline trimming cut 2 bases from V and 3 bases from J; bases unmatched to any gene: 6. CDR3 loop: CAISEGTSGAKETQYF. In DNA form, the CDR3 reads TGTGCCATCAGTGAGGGTACTAGCGGGGCCAAAGAGACCCAGTACTTC.

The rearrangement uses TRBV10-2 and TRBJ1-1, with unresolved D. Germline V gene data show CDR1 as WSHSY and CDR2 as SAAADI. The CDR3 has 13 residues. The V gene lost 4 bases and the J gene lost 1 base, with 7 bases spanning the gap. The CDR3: CASSGRGNTEAFF. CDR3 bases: TGCGCCAGCAGTGGGCGGGGGAACACTGAAGCTTTCTTT.

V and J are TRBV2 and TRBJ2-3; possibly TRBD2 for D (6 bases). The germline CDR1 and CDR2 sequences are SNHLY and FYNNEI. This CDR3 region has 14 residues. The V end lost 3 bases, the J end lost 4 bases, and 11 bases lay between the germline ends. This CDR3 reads CASSDFRDSDTQYF. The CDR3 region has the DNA TGTGCCAGCAGTGACTTCAGGGACTCAGATACGCAGTATTTT.

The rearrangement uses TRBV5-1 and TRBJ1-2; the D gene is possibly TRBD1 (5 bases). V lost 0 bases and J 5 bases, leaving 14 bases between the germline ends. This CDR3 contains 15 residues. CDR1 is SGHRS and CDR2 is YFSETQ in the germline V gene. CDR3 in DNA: TGCGCCAGCAGCTTGGAGGCCGGGACCCATTATGGCTACACCTTC. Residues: CASSLEAGTHYGYTF.

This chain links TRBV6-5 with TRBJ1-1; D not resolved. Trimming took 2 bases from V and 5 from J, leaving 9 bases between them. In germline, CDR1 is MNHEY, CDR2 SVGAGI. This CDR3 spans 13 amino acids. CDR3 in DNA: TGTGCCAGCAGTTACAGGAGCGGGACTGAAGCTTTCTTT. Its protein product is CASSYRSGTEAFF.

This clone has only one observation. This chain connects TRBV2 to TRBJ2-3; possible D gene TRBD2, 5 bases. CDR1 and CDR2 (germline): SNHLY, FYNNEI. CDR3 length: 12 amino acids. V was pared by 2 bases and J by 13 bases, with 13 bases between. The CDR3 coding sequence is TGTGCCAGCAGTGAAAGTCGGACTGACGAGTATTTT. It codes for CASSESRTDEYF. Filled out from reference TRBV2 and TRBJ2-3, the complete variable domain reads EPEVTQTPSHQVTQMGQEVILRCVPISNHLYFYWYRQILGQKVEFLVSFYNNEISEKSEIFDDQFSVERPDGSNFTLKIRSTKLEDSAMYFCASSESRTDEYFGPGTRLTVL.

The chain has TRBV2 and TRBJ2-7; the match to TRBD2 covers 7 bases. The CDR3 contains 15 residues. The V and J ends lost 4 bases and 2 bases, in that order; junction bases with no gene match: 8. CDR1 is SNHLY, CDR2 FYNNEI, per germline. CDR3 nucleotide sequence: TGTGCCAGCAGTGCGGGACTACGACATACCTACGAGCAGTACTTC. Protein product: CASSAGLRHTYEQYF.

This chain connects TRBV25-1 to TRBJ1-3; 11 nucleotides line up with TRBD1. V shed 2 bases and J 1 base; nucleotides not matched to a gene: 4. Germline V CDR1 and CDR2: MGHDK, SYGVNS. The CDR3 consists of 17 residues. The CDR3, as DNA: TGTGCCAGCAGTGAAGGACAGGGGGCGGTTTCTGGAAACACCATATATTTT. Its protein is CASSEGQGAVSGNTIYF.

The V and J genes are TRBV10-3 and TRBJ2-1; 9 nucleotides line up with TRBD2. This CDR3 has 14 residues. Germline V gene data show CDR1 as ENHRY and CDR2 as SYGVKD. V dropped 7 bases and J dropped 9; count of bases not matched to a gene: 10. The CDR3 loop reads CAITAGGPISEQFF. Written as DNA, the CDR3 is TGTGCCATCACCGCGGGAGGGCCGATATCTGAGCAGTTCTTC.

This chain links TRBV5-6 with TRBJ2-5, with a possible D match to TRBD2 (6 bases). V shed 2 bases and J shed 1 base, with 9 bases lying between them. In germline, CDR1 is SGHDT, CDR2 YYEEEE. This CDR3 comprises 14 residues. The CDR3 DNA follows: TGTGCCAGCAGCTTCCGGAGGGTCCAAGAGACCCAGTACTTC. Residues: CASSFRRVQETQYF.

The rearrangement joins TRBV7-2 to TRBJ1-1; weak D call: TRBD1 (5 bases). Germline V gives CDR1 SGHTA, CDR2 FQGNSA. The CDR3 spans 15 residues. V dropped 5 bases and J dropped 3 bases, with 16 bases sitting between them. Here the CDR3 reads CASSPGAVYDTEAFF. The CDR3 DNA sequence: TGTGCCAGCAGCCCCGGGGCGGTATATGACACTGAAGCTTTCTTT.

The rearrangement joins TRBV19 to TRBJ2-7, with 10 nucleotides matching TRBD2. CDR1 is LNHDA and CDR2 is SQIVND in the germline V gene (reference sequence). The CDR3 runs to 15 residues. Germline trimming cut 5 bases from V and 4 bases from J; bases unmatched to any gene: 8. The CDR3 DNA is TGTGCCAGTAGTGGATTAGCGGGGGGTCTTTACGAGCAGTACTTC. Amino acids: CASSGLAGGLYEQYF.

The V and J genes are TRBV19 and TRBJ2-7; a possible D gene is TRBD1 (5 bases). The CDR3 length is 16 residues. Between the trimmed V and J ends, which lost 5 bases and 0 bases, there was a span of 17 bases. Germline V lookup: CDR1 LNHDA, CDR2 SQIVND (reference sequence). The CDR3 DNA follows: TGTGCCAGTAGTGACCCCGGGCGTCAGGGCTCCTACGAGCAGTACTTC. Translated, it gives CASSDPGRQGSYEQYF.